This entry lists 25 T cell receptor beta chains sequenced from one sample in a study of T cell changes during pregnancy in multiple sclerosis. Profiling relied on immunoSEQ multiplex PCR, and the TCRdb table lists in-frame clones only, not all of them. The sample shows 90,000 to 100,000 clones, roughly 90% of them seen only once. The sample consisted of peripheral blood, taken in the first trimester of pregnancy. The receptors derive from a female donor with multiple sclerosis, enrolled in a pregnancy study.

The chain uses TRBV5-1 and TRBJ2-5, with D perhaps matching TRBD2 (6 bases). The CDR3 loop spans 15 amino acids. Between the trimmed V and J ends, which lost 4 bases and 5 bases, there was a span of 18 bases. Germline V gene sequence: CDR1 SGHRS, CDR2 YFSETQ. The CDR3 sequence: CASSPQGLAGETQYF. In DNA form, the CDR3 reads TGCGCCAGCAGCCCGCAGGGATTGGCGGGGGAGACCCAGTACTTC. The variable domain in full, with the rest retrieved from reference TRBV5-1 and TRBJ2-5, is KAGVTQTPRYLIKTRGQQVTLSCSPISGHRSVSWYQQTPGQGLQFLFEYFSETQRNKGNFPGRFSGRQFSNSRSEMNVSTLELGDSALYLCASSPQGLAGETQYFGPGTRLLVL.

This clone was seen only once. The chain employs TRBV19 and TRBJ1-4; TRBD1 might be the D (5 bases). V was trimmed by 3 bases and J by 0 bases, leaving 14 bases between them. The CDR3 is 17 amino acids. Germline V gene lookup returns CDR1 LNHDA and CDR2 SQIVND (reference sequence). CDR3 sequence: CASSILRQSPTNEKLFF. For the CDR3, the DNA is TGTGCCAGTAGTATCCTACGACAGTCCCCAACTAATGAAAAACTGTTTTTT.

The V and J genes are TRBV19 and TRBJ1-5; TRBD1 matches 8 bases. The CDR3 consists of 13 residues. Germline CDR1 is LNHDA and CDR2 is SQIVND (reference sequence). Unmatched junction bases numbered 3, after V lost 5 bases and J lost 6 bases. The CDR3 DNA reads TGTGCCAGTAGTGCACAGGGGGGTCAGCCCCAGCATTTT. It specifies CASSAQGGQPQHF.

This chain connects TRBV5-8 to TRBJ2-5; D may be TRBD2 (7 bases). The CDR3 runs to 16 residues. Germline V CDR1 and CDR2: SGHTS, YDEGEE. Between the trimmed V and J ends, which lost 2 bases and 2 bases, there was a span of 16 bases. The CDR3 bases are TGTGCCAGCAGCTTTGGGAGGGGGGGGATTCAAGAGACCCAGTACTTC. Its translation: CASSFGRGGIQETQYF.

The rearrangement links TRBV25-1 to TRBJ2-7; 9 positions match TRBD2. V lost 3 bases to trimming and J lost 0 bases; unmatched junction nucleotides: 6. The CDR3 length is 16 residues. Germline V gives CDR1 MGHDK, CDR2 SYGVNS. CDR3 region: CASSETSGGFSYEQYF. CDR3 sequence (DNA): TGTGCCAGCAGTGAGACTAGCGGAGGGTTCTCCTACGAGCAGTACTTC.

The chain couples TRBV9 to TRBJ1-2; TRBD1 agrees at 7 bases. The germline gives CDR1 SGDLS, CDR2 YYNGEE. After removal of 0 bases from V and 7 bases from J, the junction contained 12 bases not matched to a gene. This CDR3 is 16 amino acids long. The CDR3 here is CASSVGAGTAMSGYTF. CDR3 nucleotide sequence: TGTGCCAGCAGCGTAGGTGCAGGGACAGCGATGAGTGGCTACACCTTC.

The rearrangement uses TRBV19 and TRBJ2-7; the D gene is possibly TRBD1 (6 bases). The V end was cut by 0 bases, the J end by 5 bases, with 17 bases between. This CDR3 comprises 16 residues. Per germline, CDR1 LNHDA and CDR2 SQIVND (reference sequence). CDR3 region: CASSIDAAARDNEQYF. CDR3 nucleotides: TGTGCCAGTAGTATAGATGCGGCTGCGAGGGACAACGAGCAGTACTTC.

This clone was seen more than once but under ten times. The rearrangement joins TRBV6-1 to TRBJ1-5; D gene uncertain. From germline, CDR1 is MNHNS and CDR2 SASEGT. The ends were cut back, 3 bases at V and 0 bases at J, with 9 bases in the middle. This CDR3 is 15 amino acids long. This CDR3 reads CASSDGPYSNQPQHF. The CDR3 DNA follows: TGTGCCAGCAGTGATGGCCCTTATAGCAATCAGCCCCAGCATTTT.

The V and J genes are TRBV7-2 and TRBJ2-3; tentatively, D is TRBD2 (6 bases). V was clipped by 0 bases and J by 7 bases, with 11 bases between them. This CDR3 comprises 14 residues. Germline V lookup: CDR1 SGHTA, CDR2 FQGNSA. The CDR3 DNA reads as TGTGCCAGCAGCTTAGCCCGGGACTCAAATACGCAGTATTTT. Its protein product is CASSLARDSNTQYF.

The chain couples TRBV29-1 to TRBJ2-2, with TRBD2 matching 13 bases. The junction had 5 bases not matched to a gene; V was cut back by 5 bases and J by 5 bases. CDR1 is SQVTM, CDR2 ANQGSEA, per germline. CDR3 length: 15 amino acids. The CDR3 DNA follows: TGCAGCGTTCGTCGACTAGCGGGAGGAACCGGGGAGCTGTTTTTT. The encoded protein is CSVRRLAGGTGELFF.

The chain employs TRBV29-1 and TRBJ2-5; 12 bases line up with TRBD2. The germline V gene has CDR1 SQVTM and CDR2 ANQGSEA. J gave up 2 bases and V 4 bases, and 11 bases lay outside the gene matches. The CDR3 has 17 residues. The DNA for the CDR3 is TGCAGCGTTGCGATGGCTAGCGGGAGGGCGAGACAAGAGACCCAGTACTTC. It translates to CSVAMASGRARQETQYF.

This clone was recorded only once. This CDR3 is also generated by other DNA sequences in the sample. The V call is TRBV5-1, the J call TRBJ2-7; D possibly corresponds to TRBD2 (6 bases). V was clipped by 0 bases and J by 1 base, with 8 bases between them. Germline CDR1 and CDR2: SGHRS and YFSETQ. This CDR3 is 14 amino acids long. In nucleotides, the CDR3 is TGCGCCAGCAGCTTGGGCGGGACTTCCTACGAGCAGTACTTC. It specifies CASSLGGTSYEQYF.

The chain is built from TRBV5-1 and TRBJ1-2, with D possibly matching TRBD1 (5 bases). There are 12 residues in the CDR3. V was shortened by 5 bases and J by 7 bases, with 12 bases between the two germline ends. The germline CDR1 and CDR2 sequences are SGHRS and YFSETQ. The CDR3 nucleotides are TGCGCCAGCAGATCCACAGGTAGTGGCTACACCTTC. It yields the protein CASRSTGSGYTF.

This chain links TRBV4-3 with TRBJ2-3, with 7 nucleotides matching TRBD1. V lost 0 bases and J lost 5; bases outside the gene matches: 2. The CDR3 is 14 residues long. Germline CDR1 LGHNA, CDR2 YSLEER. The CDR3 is CASSQDRGKDTQYF. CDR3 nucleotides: TGCGCCAGCAGCCAAGACAGGGGGAAAGATACGCAGTATTTT.

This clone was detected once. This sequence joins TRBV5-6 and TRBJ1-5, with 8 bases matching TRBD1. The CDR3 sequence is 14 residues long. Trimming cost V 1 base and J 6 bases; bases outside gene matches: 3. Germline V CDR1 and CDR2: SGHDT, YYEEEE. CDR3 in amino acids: CASSLSQGVQPQHF. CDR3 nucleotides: TGTGCCAGCAGCTTGTCACAGGGGGTTCAGCCCCAGCATTTT.

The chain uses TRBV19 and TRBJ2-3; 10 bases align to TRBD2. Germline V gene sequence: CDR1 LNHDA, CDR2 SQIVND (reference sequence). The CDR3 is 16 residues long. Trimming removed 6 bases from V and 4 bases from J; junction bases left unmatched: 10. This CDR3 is CASRTDLAGVPDTQYF. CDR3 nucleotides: TGTGCCAGTAGGACCGATCTAGCGGGAGTACCAGATACGCAGTATTTT.

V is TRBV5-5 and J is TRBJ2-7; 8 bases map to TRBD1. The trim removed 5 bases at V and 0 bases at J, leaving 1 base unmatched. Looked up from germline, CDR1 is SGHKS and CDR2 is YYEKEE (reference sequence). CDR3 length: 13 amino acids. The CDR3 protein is CASRDRGSYEQYF. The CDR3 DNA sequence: TGTGCCAGCAGAGACAGGGGCTCCTACGAGCAGTACTTC.

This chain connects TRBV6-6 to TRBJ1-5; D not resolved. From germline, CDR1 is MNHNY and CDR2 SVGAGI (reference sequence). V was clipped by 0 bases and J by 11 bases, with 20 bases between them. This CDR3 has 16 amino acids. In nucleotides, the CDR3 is TGTGCCAGCAGTTACTCGGAAAATCAGCGGGGAAAGGCCCAGCATTTT. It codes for CASSYSENQRGKAQHF.

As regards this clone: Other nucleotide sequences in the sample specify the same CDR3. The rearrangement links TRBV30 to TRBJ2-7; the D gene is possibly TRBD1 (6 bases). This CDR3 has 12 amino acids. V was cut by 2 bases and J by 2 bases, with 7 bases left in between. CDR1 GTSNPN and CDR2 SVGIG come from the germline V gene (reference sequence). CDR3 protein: CAWSQGPYEQYF. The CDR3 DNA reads TGTGCCTGGAGTCAGGGGCCCTACGAGCAGTACTTC.

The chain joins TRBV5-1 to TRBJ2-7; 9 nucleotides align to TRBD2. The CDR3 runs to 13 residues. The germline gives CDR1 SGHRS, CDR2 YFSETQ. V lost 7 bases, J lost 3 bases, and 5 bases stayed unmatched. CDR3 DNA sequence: TGCGCCAGCGCTAGCGGGGTCGGCTACGAGCAGTACTTC. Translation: CASASGVGYEQYF.

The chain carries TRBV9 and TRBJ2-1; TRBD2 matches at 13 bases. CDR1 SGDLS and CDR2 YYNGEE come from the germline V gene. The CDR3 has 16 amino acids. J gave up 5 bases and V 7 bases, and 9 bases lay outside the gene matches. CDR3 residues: CASRAPTSGRHNEQFF. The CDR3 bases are TGTGCCAGCCGGGCCCCGACTAGCGGGAGGCACAATGAGCAGTTCTTC.

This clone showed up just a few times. The CDR3 nucleotides read TGCGCCAGCAGCATTGTACCTAGCGGCAACCAAGAGACCCAGTACTTC. Translated: CASSIVPSGNQETQYF. The genes are TRBV5-1 and TRBJ2-5, with 7 bases that match TRBD2. Trimming cost V 4 bases and J 0 bases; bases outside gene matches: 9. Germline values: CDR1 SGHRS, CDR2 YFSETQ. CDR3 length: 16 residues.

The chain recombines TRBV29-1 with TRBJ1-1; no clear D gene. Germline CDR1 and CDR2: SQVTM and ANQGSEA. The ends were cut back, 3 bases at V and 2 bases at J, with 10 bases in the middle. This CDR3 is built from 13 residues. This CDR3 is CSVDPSVNTEAFF. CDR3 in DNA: TGCAGCGTTGACCCCTCAGTAAACACTGAAGCTTTCTTT.

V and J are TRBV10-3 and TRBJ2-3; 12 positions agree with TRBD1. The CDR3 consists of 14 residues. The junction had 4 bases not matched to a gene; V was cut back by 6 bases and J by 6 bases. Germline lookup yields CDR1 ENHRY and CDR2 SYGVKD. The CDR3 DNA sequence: TGTGCCATCAGGGGGGACAGGGGGCGGGATACGCAGTATTTT. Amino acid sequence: CAIRGDRGRDTQYF.

The CDR3 nucleotides read TGTGCCAGTAGCAAGGGACAGTTGAACACTGAAGCTTTCTTT. This sequence encodes CASSKGQLNTEAFF. The chain employs TRBV19 and TRBJ1-1, with 7 nucleotides matching TRBD1. The length of the CDR3 is 14 residues. J lost 0 bases, V lost 6 bases, and 4 bases had no gene match. Per the germline V gene, CDR1 is LNHDA and CDR2 is SQIVND (reference sequence).